Each of the 7 T cell receptor beta chains below was sequenced from the same sample in a study of T-cell reconstitution after alpha-beta-depleted transplantation in children. TCRbeta library preparation incorporated unique molecular identifiers. TCRdb redid the calling of the PCR reads with MiXCR, one entry per CDR3 protein. The repertoire holds some 200,000 distinct CDR3 sequences, with about 8.2% as singletons. The sequencing used PBMCs, mostly from graft donor cells, collected 360 days after TCRalphabeta/CD19-depleted stem cell transplant. The receptors originated from a male patient between 2 and 15 years old who had a stem cell transplant for acute myeloid leukemia, so the T cells may come from the graft donor.

The V and J genes are TRBV6-5 and TRBJ1-1; weak D call: TRBD1 (5 bases). The ends were cut back, 1 base at V and 1 base at J, with 19 bases in the middle. The CDR3 contains 18 residues. From germline, CDR1 is MNHEY and CDR2 SVGAGI. The CDR3: CASSYFSKPKDRNTEAFF. The DNA of the CDR3 is TGTGCCAGCAGTTACTTCTCGAAGCCAAAAGACAGGAACACTGAAGCTTTCTTT.

The rearrangement uses TRBV12-3 or TRBV12-4 and TRBJ1-1; the D gene is possibly TRBD1 (5 bases). V was clipped by 3 bases and J by 11 bases, with 13 bases between them. The CDR3 loop spans 12 amino acids. CDR3 coding DNA: TGTGCCAGCAGTTTTCTTAGGGGCGACGCTTTCTTT. Translated: CASSFLRGDAFF.

At least ten counts were recorded for this clonotype. The chain joins TRBV4-1 to TRBJ2-1; unclear D gene. V gave up 1 base and J gave up 0 bases, with 10 bases separating them. Germline CDR1 is MGHRA and CDR2 is YSYEKL. CDR3 length: 16 residues. The CDR3 DNA follows: TGCGCCAGCAGCCAAGCCCTCTCCACCTCCTACAATGAGCAGTTCTTC. It yields the protein CASSQALSTSYNEQFF.

This clonotype was seen ten or more times. The chain carries TRBV5-1 and TRBJ2-2, with D perhaps matching TRBD2 (5 bases). The length of the CDR3 is 15 residues. Germline assignment: CDR1 SGHRS and CDR2 YFSETQ. V was pared by 1 base and J by 4 bases, with 11 bases between. CDR3 in amino acids: CASSLSGMVTGELFF. In nucleotides, the CDR3 is TGCGCCAGCAGCTTGTCGGGAATGGTCACCGGGGAGCTGTTTTTT. Together with reference TRBV5-1 and TRBJ2-2, the CDR3 gives the full variable domain: KAGVTQTPRYLIKTRGQQVTLSCSPISGHRSVSWYQQTPGQGLQFLFEYFSETQRNKGNFPGRFSGRQFSNSRSEMNVSTLELGDSALYLCASSLSGMVTGELFFGEGSRLTVL.

In its sample, this clonotype was seen a few times. This chain uses TRBV5-1 with TRBJ1-1, with 8 bases fitting TRBD1. V shed 6 bases and J 4 bases; nucleotides not matched to a gene: 23. Germline V gene data show CDR1 as SGHRS and CDR2 as YFSETQ. CDR3 length equals 19 residues. As DNA, the CDR3 is TGCGCCAGCACCGTGATGTCAGGGGGCGGTAACCGAAGGACCACTGAAGCTTTCTTT. Protein: CASTVMSGGGNRRTTEAFF. Full variable domain (missing parts from reference TRBV5-1 and TRBJ1-1): KAGVTQTPRYLIKTRGQQVTLSCSPISGHRSVSWYQQTPGQGLQFLFEYFSETQRNKGNFPGRFSGRQFSNSRSEMNVSTLELGDSALYLCASTVMSGGGNRRTTEAFFGQGTRLTVV.

This clonotype was detected ten times or more. This chain connects TRBV9 to TRBJ1-5, with D perhaps TRBD1 (6 bases). The CDR3 spans 14 residues. V was shortened by 3 bases and J by 7 bases, with 14 bases between the two germline ends. Germline V gene data show CDR1 as SGDLS and CDR2 as YYNGEE. CDR3 amino acids: CASSEQGISQPQHF. CDR3 nucleotides: TGTGCCAGCAGCGAACAGGGAATCAGCCAGCCCCAGCATTTT.

The V gene is TRBV7-2, the J gene TRBJ2-1; 11 positions agree with TRBD2. This CDR3 is built from 14 residues. Trimming removed 5 bases from V and 9 bases from J; junction bases left unmatched: 6. Germline loops: CDR1 SGHTA, CDR2 FQGNSA. This chain's CDR3 is CASSPSLAGVEQFF. The CDR3 DNA sequence: TGTGCCAGCAGCCCCTCACTAGCGGGAGTTGAGCAGTTCTTC.